This T cell receptor (beta chain) was captured by sequencing in a study of control samples from healthy donors and cancer patients. CDR1 is GTSNPN and CDR2 is SVGIG in the germline V gene (reference sequence). The J segment lost 7 bases and the V segment lost 4 bases, leaving 3 bases of the junction unmatched. The CDR3 has 12 amino acids. Clones were read by immunoSEQ multiplex PCR, and TCRdb kept only the in-frame ones, dropping some. The sample contains 61,000 or so clones, around 91% of which appear only once. The receptor was isolated from a man aged 60 to 75 with colorectal cancer. The chain joins TRBV30 to TRBJ1-1, with TRBD1 matching 10 bases. Source material: PBMCs. This chain's CDR3 is CAWMWDRGEAFF. CDR3 DNA: TGTGCCTGGATGTGGGACAGGGGTGAAGCTTTCTTT.